The following is a TCR beta chain sequence with its context. In the original processing: Researchers report that nucleated cell counts were estimated from reference gene primer amplification. Sequencing used immunoSEQ multiplex PCR; TCRdb keeps in-frame clones, though not all of them. The V and J calls and the clone size are those of that table, but D and trimming were determined from the DNA. The table has about 380,000 clones, 70% to 85% seen once. This entry belongs to a study of blood T cell repertoires in COVID-19. About the research overall: Spain, Italy and the United States supplied samples that represented acute and convalescent COVID-19. Nucleic acid was either cDNA or gDNA, and it came from T cells, B-cell-depleted T cells, or PBMCs.

This CDR3 is 15 amino acids long. Trimming took off 5 bases at V and 1 base at J, with 14 bases between the two ends. Germline lookup yields CDR1 SGHAT and CDR2 FQNNGV. This rearrangement joins TRBV11-2 to TRBJ1-1; a weak D match, TRBD1 (5 bases). The specimen sequenced was peripheral blood. The receptor comes from a human donor with acute or convalescent COVID-19. The donor label of this sample is uncertain. CDR3 sequence: CASSPPGTENTEAFF. CDR3 in DNA: TGTGCCAGCAGCCCTCCCGGGACTGAGAACACTGAAGCTTTCTTT.